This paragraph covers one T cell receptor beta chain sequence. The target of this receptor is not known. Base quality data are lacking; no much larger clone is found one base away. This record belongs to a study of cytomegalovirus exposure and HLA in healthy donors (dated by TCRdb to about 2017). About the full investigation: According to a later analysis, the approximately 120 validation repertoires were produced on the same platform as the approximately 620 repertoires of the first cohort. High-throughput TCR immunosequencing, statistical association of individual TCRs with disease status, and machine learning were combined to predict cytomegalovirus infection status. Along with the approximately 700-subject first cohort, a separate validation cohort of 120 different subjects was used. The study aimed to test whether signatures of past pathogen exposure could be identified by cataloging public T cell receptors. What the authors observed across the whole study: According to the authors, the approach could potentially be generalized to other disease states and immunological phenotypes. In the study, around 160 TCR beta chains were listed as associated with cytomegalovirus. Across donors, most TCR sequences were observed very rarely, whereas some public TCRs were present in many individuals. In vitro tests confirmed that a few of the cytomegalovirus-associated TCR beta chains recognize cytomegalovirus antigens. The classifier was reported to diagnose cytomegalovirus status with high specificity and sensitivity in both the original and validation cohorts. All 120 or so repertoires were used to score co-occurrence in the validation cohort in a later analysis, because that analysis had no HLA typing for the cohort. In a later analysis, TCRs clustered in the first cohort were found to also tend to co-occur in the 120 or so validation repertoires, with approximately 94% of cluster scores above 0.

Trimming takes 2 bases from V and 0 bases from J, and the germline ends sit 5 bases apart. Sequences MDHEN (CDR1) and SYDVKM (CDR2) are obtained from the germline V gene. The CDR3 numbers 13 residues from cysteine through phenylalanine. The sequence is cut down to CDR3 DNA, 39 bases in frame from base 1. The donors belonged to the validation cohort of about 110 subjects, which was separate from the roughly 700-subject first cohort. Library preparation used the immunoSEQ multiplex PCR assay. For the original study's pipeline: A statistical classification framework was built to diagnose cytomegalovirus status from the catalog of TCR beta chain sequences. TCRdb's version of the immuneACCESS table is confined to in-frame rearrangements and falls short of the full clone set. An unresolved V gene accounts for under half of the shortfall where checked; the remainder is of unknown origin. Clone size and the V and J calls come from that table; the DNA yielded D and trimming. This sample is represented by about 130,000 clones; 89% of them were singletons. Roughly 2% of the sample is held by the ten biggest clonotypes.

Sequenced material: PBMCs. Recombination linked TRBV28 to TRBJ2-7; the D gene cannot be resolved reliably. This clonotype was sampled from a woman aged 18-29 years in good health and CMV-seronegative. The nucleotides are TGTGCCAGCAGTTTACGGAGCTCCTACGAGCAGTACTTC. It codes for CASSLRSSYEQYF.